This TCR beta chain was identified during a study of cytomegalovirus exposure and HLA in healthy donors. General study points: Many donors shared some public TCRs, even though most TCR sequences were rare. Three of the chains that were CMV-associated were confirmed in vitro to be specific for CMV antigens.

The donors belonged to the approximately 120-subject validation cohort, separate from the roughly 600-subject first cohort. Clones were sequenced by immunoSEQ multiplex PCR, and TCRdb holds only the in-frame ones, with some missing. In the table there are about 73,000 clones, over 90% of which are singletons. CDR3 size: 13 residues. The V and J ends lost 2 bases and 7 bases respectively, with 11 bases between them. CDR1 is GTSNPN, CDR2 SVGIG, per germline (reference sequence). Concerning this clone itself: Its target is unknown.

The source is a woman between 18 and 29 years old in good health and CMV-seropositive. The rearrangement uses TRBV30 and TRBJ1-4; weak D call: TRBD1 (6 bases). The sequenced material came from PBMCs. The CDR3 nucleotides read TGTGCCTGGAGTTACAGGGTGGGTGAAAAACTGTTTTTT. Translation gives CAWSYRVGEKLFF. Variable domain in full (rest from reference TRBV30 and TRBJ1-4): SQTIHQWPATLVQPVGSPLSLECTVEGTSNPNLYWYRQAAGRGLQLLFYSVGIGQISSEVPQNLSASRPQDRQFILSSKKLLLSDSGFYLCAWSYRVGEKLFFGSGTQLSVL.